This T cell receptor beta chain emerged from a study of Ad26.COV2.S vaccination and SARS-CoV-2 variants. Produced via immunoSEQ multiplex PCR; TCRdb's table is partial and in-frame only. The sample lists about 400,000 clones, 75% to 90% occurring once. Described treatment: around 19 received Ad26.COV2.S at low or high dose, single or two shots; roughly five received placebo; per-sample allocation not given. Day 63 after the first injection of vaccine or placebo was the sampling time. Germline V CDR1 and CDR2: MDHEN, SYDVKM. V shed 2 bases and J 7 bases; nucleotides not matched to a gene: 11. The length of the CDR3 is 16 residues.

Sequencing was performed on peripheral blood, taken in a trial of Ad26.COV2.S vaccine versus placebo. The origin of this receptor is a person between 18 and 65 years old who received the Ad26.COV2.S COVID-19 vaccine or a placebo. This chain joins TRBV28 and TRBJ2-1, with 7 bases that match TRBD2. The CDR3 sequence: CASSLPAGRRENEQFF. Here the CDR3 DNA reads TGTGCCAGCAGTTTACCAGCGGGAAGGAGGGAGAATGAGCAGTTCTTC.